This T cell receptor (beta chain) was recovered during a study of monozygotic twins with inflammatory bowel disease (dated by TCRdb to the late 2010s). Study-wide context: In total, approximately 30 monozygotic twin pairs made up the full study: 19 Danish pairs, all IBD-discordant, plus nine German pairs, of which four were IBD-concordant and five were IBD-discordant. Disease-associated traits were sought mainly through comparisons between IBD patients and their genetically identical healthy co-twins within discordant pairs. Each individual had, on average, about 151 000 unique TCRalpha sequences and 181 000 unique TCRbeta sequences available for analysis. Here is what the overall study found, with its caveats: The results gave no support for a single strong signal or clonotype linked to IBD. Differing immunosuppressive treatments among patients may have added background noise and inter-individual variability to the repertoires. Distinction between different T cell subtypes could not be achieved in the analysis. Repertoire similarity did not differ between concordant and discordant twins, possibly due to limited statistical power. IBD patients shared fewer clonotypes with other individuals than healthy twins did, most markedly in patients showing signs of disease activity. IBD patients had lower TCRbeta repertoire diversity, measured by the inverse Simpson index, than their healthy co-twins.

According to the germline V gene, CDR1 reads SGHRS and CDR2 reads YFSETQ. Its CDR3 holds 14 amino acids, cysteine through phenylalanine. No nucleotide data were recorded. Library preparation used 5' RACE. Preparation of each TCR library used about 3,200 ng of total RNA. For each sample, cDNA synthesis was carried out in eight separate reactions using SMARTScribe reverse transcriptase. During cDNA synthesis, template switching introduced unique molecular identifiers that contained a 6-nucleotide sample barcode. TCRalpha and TCRbeta cDNA was amplified in two nested PCRs of about 17 and 10 cycles, and bead purification was carried out after each PCR. Before amplification, the cDNA was treated with uracil DNA-glycosylase and purified using the QIAquick PCR purification kit. The second PCR was the step at which Illumina TruSeq-compatible adapters and sample-specific barcodes were added. TapeStation and Qubit were used to check library quality and concentration, and 5 ng of each library was pooled. Pooled libraries were sequenced on an Illumina HiSeq2500 single-index Rapid Run with 2 x 100 bp reads and custom sequencing primers. For the original study's pipeline: MiGEC version 1.2.6 was used for UMI-based consensus assembly to correct PCR and sequencing errors. MiXCR version 2.1.1 was used for V(D)J alignment, clonotype assembly and CDR3 extraction. Gene usage, clonotype sharing and MAIT/NKT TCR abundance were normalised by analysing the top 1000, 10 000 and 20 000 clonotypes per sample. After downsampling to 27 000 UMIs, diversity was calculated as the inverse Simpson index using the vegan R package. Paired Mann-Whitney U tests on discordant twin pairs were used, with Benjamini-Hochberg multiple-testing correction. Reads reprocessed by TCRdb are summarized as one entry per CDR3 protein sequence, and DNA is absent. TCRdb's processing, not the authors' own work, is the source of the V and J calls. The sample's clone listing holds 200,000 to 250,000 distinct CDR3 sequences. The ten largest clones take up roughly 7.5% of the sample.

From each donor, a roughly 2.3 ml peripheral blood sample was collected into PAXgene tubes and stored at -80 degrees C. Without any T cell sorting, total RNA was extracted from whole blood using the PAXgene blood miRNA kit on an automated QIAcube. Peripheral blood from monozygotic twin pairs concordant or discordant for inflammatory bowel disease was subjected to deep TCRalpha and TCRbeta repertoire profiling with unique molecular barcoding. Smoking habits were recorded for all twin pairs, and each individual was classified as a current, former or never smoker. Comments on this clonotype: Its antigen is still unknown.

Here the chain combines TRBV5-1 and TRBJ1-2; there is no DNA to check the TCRdb D call of TRBD1. This sequence was found in a human donor with ulcerative colitis or Crohn's disease, or a healthy co-twin of an affected twin (not recorded which). Sequenced material: blood. The CDR3 in this case is CASSPGTANYGYTF.